The 5 T cell receptor beta chains in this list originate from one sample, sequenced in a study of cytomegalovirus exposure and HLA in healthy donors (dated by TCRdb to the late 2010s). Library method: the immunoSEQ multiplex PCR assay. The multiplex PCR relied on a mix of 60 forward primers for TCR Vbeta segments and 13 reverse primers for TCR Jbeta segments. What TCRdb holds here is the immuneACCESS table cut down to in-frame rearrangements. Part of the clones is not present; checked against another copy, under half of the missing clones reflect an unresolved V gene, and the others are unexplained. The sample profile shows about 160,000 clones; 65% to 85% of them were found once. The ten largest clones represent just under 3% of the sample. The material sequenced was PBMCs. The receptors were sampled from a woman aged 50 to 65 in good health and CMV-seropositive.

V gene TRBV25-1 combines with J gene TRBJ1-6; 9 bases align to TRBD1. J was trimmed by 10 bases and V by 4 bases; bases with no gene match: 8. CDR3 length: 15 residues. Germline CDR1 is MGHDK and CDR2 is SYGVNS. In nucleotides, the CDR3 is TGTGCCAGCAGTGCCGTGGACAGGGGTAACTCACCCCTCCACTTT. Translation: CASSAVDRGNSPLHF.

This chain uses TRBV5-1 with TRBJ2-5, with TRBD2 identical over 9 bases. The J call may be in error: the DNA end matches TRBJ2-7 better. Germline assignment: CDR1 SGHRS and CDR2 YFSETQ. The CDR3 sequence is 15 residues long. The CDR3 spells CASSLVAGEAYEQYF. CDR3 in DNA: TGCGCCAGCAGCTTGGTAGCGGGGGAAGCCTACGAGCAGTACTTC.

This chain links TRBV27 with TRBJ1-6; 7 nucleotides match TRBD1. CDR3 length: 16 residues. CDR1 is MNHEY, CDR2 SMNVEV, per germline (reference sequence). V was pared by 5 bases and J by 11 bases, with 15 bases of the junction left unmatched. The CDR3 protein is CASSRGQVGLGTPLHF. The CDR3 DNA sequence: TGTGCCAGCAGTCGTGGACAGGTTGGCCTCGGAACACCCCTCCACTTT.

This clone was detected only a few times. The rearrangement uses TRBV12-5 and TRBJ1-5; 7 nucleotides line up with TRBD1. With 8 bases clipped from V and 5 bases from J, the junction kept 9 bases outside the gene matches. Germline CDR1 is LGHNT and CDR2 is FRNRAP. The CDR3 length is 14 residues. CDR3 amino acids: CASQRDRVDQPQHF. The CDR3 coding sequence is TGTGCTAGTCAGAGAGACAGGGTGGATCAGCCCCAGCATTTT.

This clone occurred once. The rearrangement links TRBV2 to TRBJ2-1; 8 bases fit TRBD2. CDR3 length: 12 residues. The junction had 4 bases not matched to a gene; V was cut back by 7 bases and J by 8 bases. CDR1 and CDR2 from the germline V gene are SNHLY and FYNNEI. The CDR3 region is CASKNSGDEQFF. The CDR3 DNA reads TGTGCCAGCAAGAATAGCGGGGATGAGCAGTTCTTC.